The present T cell receptor beta chain was sequenced within a study of T-cell memory formation after mild COVID-19. In the study overall: There were largely donor-specific TCR clusters. Whole-study findings and limits: Some clones that responded were present in memory (sampled pre-infection), which suggests cross-reactive memory joined. CD4/CD8 balance held among clones contracting day 15 to 85, and later expanders leaned CD4+.

This clonotype occurred a few times. Its antigen is undetermined. One entry per CDR3 protein, called by TCRdb with MiXCR from the 5' RACE reads. The data show under 110,000 distinct CDR3 sequences, around 12% seen once. This CDR3 is 17 amino acids long. The V gene lost 0 bases and the J gene lost 0 bases, with 13 bases spanning the gap. Germline-derived CDR1 and CDR2 are KGHSH and LQKENI. Sequencing used PBMCs or a T cell subset sorted from them (not recorded which). The clonotype was recovered from an adult woman who had mild COVID-19 (a few samples of this study predate the infection). Cell type and time point are not known. The V gene is TRBV18, the J gene TRBJ2-3, with D maybe TRBD2 (6 bases). CDR3 residues: CASSPPKAGLSTDTQYF. In nucleotides, the CDR3 is TGTGCCAGCTCACCACCGAAGGCGGGACTTAGCACAGATACGCAGTATTTT.